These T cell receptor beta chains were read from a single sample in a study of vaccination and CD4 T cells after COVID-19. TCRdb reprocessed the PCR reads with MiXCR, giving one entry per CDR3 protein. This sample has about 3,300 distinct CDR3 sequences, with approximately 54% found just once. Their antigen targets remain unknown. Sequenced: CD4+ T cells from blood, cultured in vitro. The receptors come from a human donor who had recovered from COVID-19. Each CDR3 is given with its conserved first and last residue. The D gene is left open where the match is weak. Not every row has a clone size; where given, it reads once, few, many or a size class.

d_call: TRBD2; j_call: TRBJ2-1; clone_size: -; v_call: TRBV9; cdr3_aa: CASSVGSSGRAGEQFF; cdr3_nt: TGTGCCAGCAGCGTAGGTTCTAGCGGGAGGGCAGGGGAGCAGTTCTTC
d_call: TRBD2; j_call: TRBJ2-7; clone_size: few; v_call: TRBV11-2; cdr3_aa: CASSYSGAVVEQYF; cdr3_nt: TGTGCCAGCAGCTATAGCGGGGCCGTTGTCGAGCAGTACTTC
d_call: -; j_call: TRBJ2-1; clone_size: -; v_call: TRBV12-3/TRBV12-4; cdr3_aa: CASSLISSYNEQFF; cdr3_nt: TGTGCCAGCAGTTTAATCAGCTCCTACAATGAGCAGTTCTTC
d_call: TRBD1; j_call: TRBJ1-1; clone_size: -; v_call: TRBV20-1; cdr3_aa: CSARVYLRTGDLMNTEAFF; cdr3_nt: TGCAGTGCTAGAGTCTATCTGAGAACAGGGGACCTTATGAACACTGAAGCTTTCTTT
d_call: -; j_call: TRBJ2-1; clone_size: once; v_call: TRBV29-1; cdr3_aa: CSAPLVGDEQFF; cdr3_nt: TGCAGCGCCCCCTTAGTGGGTGATGAGCAGTTCTTC
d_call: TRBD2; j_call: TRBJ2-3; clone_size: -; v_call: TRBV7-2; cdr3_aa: CASRQAGVGTDTQYF; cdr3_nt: TGTGCCAGCAGACAAGCGGGGGTCGGCACAGATACGCAGTATTTT
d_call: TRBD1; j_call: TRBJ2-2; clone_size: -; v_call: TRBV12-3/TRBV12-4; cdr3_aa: CASSRDSRTGELFF; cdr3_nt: TGTGCCAGCAGCCGGGACAGTCGAACCGGGGAGCTGTTTTTT
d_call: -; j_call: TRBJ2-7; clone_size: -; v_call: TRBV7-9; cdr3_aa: CASSLVGQTYEQYF; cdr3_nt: TGTGCCAGCAGCTTAGTGGGGCAGACCTACGAGCAGTACTTC
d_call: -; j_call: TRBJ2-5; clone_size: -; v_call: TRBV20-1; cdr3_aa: CSASLQGRLETQYF; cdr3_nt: TGCAGTGCTAGTTTGCAGGGGAGGCTTGAGACCCAGTACTTC
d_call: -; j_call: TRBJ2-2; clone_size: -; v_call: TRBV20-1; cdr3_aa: CSAPKGGGELFF; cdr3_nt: TGCAGTGCTCCGAAGGGGGGCGGGGAGCTGTTTTTT
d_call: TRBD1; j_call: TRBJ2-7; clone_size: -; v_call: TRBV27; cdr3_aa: CASRQGWDEQYF; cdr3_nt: TGTGCCAGCAGACAGGGGTGGGACGAGCAGTACTTC
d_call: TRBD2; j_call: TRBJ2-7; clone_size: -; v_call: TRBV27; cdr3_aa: CASRYGSERGTYEQYF; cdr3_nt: TGTGCCAGCAGATATGGATCAGAGCGGGGCACCTACGAGCAGTACTTC
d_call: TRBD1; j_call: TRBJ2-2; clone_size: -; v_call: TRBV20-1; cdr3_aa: CSAARDRGAGELFF; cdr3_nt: TGCAGTGCTGCTCGGGACAGGGGAGCCGGGGAGCTGTTTTTT
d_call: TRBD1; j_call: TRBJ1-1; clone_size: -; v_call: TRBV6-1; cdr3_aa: CASSDWGQQNTEAFF; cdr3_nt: TGTGCCAGCAGTGATTGGGGACAGCAGAACACTGAAGCTTTCTTT
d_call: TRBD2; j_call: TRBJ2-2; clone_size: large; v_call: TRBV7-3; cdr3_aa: CASSSRGVDSGELFF; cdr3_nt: TGTGCCAGCAGCTCCCGGGGGGTTGATTCCGGGGAGCTGTTTTTT
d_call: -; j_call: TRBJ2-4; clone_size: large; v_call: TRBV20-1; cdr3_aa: CSATLSGPVKNIQYF; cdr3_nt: TGCAGTGCAACGCTCTCAGGGCCCGTTAAAAACATTCAGTACTTC
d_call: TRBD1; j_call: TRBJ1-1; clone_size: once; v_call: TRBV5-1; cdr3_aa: CASSPDPGGTAFF; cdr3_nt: TGCGCCAGCAGCCCCGATCCAGGGGGCACAGCTTTCTTT
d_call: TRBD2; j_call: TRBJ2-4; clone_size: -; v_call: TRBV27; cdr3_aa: CASSRQTSGGYGNIQYF; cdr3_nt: TGTGCCAGCAGTCGTCAGACTAGCGGGGGATATGGAAACATTCAGTACTTC
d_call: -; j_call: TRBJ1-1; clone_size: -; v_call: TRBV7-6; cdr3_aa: CASSLAHTEAFF; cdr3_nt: TGTGCCAGCAGCTTAGCCCACACTGAAGCTTTCTTT
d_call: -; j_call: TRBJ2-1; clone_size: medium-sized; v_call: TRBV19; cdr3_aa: CASNPRGSYNEQFF; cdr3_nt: TGTGCCAGTAACCCGCGGGGCTCCTACAATGAGCAGTTCTTC
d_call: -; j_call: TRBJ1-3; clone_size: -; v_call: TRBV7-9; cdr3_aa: CASSLGAGSSGNTIYF; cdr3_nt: TGTGCCAGCAGCTTAGGTGCAGGGAGCTCTGGAAACACCATATATTTT
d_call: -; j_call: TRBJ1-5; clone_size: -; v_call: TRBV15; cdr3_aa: CATSGPTWGLNQPQHF; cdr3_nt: TGTGCCACCAGTGGCCCCACATGGGGACTCAATCAGCCCCAGCATTTT
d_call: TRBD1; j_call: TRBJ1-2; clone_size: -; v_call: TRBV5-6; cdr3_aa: CASSFDRGNYGYTF; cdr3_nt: TGTGCCAGCAGCTTCGACAGGGGGAACTATGGCTACACCTTC
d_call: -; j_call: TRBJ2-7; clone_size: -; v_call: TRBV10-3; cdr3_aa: CAIRGLDEQYF; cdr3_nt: TGTGCCATCAGGGGGCTGGACGAGCAGTACTTC
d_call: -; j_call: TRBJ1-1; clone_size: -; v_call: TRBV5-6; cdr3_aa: CASSLGDRRNTEAFF; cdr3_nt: TGTGCCAGCAGCTTGGGAGACAGGAGGAACACTGAAGCTTTCTTT
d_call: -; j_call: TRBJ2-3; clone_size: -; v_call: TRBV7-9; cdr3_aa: CASSLSASTDTQYF; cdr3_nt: TGTGCCAGCAGCTTGTCAGCTAGCACAGATACGCAGTATTTT
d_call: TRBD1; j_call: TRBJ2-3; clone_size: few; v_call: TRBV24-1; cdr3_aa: CATSGGQGTDTQYF; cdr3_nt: TGTGCCACCAGTGGGGGACAGGGGACAGATACGCAGTATTTT
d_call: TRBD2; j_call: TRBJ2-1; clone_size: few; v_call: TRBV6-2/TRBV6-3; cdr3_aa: CASSLGTSGGLDNEQFF; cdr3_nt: TGTGCCAGCAGTCTCGGGACTAGCGGGGGGTTGGACAATGAGCAGTTCTTC
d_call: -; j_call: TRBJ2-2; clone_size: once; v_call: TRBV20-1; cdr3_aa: CSARHRGRTGELFF; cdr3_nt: TGCAGTGCTAGACATAGGGGCCGGACCGGGGAGCTGTTTTTT
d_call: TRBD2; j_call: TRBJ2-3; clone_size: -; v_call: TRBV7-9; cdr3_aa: CASSWLIAGGQDTQYF; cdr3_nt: TGTGCCAGCAGCTGGCTCATAGCGGGAGGGCAAGATACGCAGTATTTT
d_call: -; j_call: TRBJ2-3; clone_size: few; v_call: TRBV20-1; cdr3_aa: CSALRGTSTDTQYF; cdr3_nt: TGCAGTGCCCTTCGGGGGACTAGCACAGATACGCAGTATTTT
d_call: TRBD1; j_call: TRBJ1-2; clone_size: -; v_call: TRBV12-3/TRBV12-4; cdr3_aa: CASSLGTGGYTF; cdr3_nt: TGTGCCAGCAGTTTAGGGACAGGGGGCTACACCTTC
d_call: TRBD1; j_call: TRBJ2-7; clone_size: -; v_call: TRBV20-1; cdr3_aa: CSARDAGTDSYEQYF; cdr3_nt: TGCAGTGCTAGGGATGCCGGGACAGACTCCTACGAGCAGTACTTC
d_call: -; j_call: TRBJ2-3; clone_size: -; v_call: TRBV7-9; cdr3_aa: CASSLARDSLTDTQYF; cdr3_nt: TGTGCCAGCAGCTTAGCGCGGGATTCCCTCACAGATACGCAGTATTTT
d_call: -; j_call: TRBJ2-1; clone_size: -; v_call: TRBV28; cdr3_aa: CASSRYNEQFF; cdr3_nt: TGTGCCAGCAGCAGATACAATGAGCAGTTCTTC
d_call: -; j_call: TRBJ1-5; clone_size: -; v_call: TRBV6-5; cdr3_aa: CASSYGRHQPQHF; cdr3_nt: TGTGCCAGCAGTTACGGAAGGCATCAGCCCCAGCATTTT
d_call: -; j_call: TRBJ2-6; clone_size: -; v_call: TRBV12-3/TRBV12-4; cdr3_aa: CASRLGRGRGANVLTF; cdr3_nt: TGTGCCAGCCGACTCGGGAGGGGGCGTGGGGCCAACGTCCTGACTTTC
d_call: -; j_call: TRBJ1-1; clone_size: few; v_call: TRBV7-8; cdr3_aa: CASSPREGWGTEAFF; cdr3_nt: TGTGCCAGCAGCCCCCGGGAGGGATGGGGCACTGAAGCTTTCTTT
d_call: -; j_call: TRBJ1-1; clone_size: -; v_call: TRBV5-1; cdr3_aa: CASSLEGITEAFF; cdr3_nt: TGCGCCAGCAGCTTGGAGGGGATCACTGAAGCTTTCTTT
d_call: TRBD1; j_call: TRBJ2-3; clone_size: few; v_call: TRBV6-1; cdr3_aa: CASSDPGQGAEDTQYF; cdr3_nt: TGTGCCAGCAGTGACCCGGGACAGGGGGCAGAAGATACGCAGTATTTT
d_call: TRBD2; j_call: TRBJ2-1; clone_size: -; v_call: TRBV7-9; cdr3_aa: CASSLGYGTSGSRTTNNEQFF; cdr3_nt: TGTGCCAGCAGCTTAGGGTACGGGACTAGCGGGAGCCGTACCACAAACAATGAGCAGTTCTTC
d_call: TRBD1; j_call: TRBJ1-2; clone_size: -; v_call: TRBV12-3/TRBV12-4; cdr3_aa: CASIRASGGLYGYTF; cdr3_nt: TGTGCCAGCATTCGAGCCTCAGGGGGGCTCTATGGCTACACCTTC